This T cell receptor beta chain emerged from a study of cytomegalovirus exposure and HLA in healthy donors. Findings of the study overall: In a later analysis, an Asian-associated ancestry cluster reportedly showed fewer N-insertions than the roughly 650-donor mean.

The ends were cut back, 4 bases at V and 5 bases at J, with 11 bases in the middle. Germline-derived CDR1 and CDR2 are LNHDA and SQIVND (reference sequence). The CDR3 covers 13 residues. It was with 60 Vbeta and 13 Jbeta primers that the PCR ran. Clones were sequenced by immunoSEQ multiplex PCR, and TCRdb holds only the in-frame ones, with some missing. The sample table includes over 100,000 clones. Points on this clone: Antigen specificity is unknown.

The genes are TRBV19 and TRBJ1-1, with D possibly matching TRBD1 (5 bases). The sequenced sample consisted of PBMCs. The receptor was derived from a woman aged 40 to 55 in good health and CMV-seropositive. The CDR3 reads CASSTAGKTEAFF. The CDR3 DNA is TGTGCCAGTAGTACTGCAGGGAAGACTGAAGCTTTCTTT. The whole variable domain, remainder taken from reference TRBV19 and TRBJ1-1, is DGGITQSPKYLFRKEGQNVTLSCEQNLNHDAMYWYRQDPGQGLRLIYYSQIVNDFQKGDIAEGYSVSREKKESFPLTVTSAQKNPTAFYLCASSTAGKTEAFFGQGTRLTVV.